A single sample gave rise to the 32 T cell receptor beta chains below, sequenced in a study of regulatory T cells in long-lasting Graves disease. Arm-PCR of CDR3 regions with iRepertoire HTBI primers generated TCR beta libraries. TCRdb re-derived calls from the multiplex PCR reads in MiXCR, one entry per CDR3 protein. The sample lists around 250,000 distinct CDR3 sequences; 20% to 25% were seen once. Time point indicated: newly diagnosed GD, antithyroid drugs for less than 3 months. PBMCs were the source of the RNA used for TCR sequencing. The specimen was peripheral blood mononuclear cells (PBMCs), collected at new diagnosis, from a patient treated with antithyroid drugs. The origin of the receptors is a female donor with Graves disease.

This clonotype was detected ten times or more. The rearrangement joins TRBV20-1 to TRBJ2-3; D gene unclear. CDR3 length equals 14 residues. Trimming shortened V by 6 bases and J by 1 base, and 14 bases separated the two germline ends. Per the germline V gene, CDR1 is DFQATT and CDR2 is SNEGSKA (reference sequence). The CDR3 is CSAMDGQRTDTQYF. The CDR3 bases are TGCAGTGCCATGGACGGTCAGCGCACAGATACGCAGTATTTT.

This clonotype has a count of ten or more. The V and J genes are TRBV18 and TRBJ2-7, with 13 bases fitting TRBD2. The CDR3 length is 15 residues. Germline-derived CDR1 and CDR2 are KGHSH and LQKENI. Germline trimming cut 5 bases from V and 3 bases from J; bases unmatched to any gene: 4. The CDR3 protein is CASSTGTSGNYEQYF. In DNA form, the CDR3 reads TGTGCCAGCTCAACCGGGACTAGCGGGAACTACGAGCAGTACTTC.

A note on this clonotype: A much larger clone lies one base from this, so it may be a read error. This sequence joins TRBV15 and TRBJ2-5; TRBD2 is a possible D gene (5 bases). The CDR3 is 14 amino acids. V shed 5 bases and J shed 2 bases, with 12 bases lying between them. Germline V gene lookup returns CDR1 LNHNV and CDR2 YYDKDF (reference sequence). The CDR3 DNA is TGTGCCACCAGCGTGAGCGGCGGGCAAGAGACCCAGTACTTC. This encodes CATSVSGGQETQYF.

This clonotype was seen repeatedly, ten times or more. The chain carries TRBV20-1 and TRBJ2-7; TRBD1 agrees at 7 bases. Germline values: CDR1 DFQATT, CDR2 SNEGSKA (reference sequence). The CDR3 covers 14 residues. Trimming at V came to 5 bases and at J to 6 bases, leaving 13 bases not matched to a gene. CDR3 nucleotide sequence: TGCAGTGCTGGAAAACCGACAGGGCTTGCCGAGCAGTACTTC. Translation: CSAGKPTGLAEQYF.

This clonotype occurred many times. The CDR3: CATHARSTNSPLHF. The CDR3 region has the DNA TGTGCCACCCATGCCCGGTCCACGAATTCACCCCTCCACTTT. The chain joins TRBV6-1 to TRBJ1-6; D call uncertain. The ends were cut back, 10 bases at V and 7 bases at J, with 17 bases in the middle. This CDR3 has 14 residues. CDR1 and CDR2 (germline): MNHNS, SASEGT.

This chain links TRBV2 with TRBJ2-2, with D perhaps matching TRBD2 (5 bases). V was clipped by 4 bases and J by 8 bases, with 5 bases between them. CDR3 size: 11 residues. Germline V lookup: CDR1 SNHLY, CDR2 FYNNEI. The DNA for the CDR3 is TGTGCCAGCAGTGGGGAGGGGGAGCTGTTTTTT. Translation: CASSGEGELFF.

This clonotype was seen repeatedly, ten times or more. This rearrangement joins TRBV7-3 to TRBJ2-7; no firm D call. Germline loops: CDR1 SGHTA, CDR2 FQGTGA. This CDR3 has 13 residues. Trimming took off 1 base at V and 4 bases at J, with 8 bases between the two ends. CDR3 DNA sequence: TGTGCCAGCAGCTTAAAACAGATTTACGAGCAGTACTTC. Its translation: CASSLKQIYEQYF. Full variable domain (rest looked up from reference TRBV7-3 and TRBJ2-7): GAGVSQTPSNKVTEKGKYVELRCDPISGHTALYWYRQSLGQGPEFLIYFQGTGAADDSGLPNDRFFAVRPEGSVSTLKIQRTERGDSAVYLCASSLKQIYEQYFGPGTRLTVT.

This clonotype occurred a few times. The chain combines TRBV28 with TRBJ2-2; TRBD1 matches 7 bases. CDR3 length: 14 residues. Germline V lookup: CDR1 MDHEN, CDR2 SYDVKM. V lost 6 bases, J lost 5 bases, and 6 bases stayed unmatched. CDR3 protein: CASSSGQETGELFF. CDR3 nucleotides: TGTGCCAGCAGCTCCGGACAGGAGACCGGGGAGCTGTTTTTT. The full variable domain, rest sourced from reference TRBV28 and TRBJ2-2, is DVKVTQSSRYLVKRTGEKVFLECVQDMDHENMFWYRQDPGLGLRLIYFSYDVKMKEKGDIPEGYSVSREKKERFSLILESASTNQTSMYLCASSSGQETGELFFGEGSRLTVL.

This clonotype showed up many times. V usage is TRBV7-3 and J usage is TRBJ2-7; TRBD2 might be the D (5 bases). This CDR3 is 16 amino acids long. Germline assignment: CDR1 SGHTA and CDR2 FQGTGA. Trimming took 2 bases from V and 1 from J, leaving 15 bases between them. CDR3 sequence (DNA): TGTGCCAGCAGCTTATCATCTGCCGGGAATTCCTACGAGCAGTACTTC. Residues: CASSLSSAGNSYEQYF.

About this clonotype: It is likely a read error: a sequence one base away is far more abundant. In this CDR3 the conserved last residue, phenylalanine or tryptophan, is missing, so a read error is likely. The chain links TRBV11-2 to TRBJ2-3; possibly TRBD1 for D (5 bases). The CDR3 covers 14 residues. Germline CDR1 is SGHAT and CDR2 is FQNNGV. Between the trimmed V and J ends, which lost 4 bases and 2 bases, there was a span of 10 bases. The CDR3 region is CASSSQGSTDTQYL. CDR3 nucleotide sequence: TGTGCCAGCAGCTCCCAGGGTTCCACAGATACGCAGTATCTT.

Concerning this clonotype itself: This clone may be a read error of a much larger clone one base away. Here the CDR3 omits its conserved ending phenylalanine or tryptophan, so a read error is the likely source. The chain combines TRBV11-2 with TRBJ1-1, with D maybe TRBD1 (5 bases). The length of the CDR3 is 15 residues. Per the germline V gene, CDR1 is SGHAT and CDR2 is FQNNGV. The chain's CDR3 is CASSLDDGQNTEAFS. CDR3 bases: TGCGCCAGCAGCTTGGACGACGGACAGAACACTGAAGCTTTCTCT.

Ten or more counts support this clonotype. The CDR3 loop is CASSEQGGITEAFF. Here the CDR3 DNA reads TGTGCCAGCAGTGAACAGGGGGGGATCACTGAAGCTTTCTTT. The chain joins TRBV6-1 to TRBJ1-1, with 7 bases matching TRBD1. This CDR3 contains 14 residues. Germline V gene data show CDR1 as MNHNS and CDR2 as SASEGT. V lost 2 bases, J lost 4 bases, and 4 bases stayed unmatched.

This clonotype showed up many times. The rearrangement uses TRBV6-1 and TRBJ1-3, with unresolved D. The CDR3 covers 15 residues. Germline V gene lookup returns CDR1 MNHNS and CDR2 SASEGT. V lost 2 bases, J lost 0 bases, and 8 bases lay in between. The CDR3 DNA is TGTGCCAGCAGTGAAAACACCAACTCTGGAAACACCATATATTTT. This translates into CASSENTNSGNTIYF.

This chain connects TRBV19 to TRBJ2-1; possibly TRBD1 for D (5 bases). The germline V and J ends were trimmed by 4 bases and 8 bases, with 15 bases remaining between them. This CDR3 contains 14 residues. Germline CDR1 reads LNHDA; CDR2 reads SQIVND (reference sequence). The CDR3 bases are TGTGCCAGTAGTAATGGGCAGGGTCCGTATGAGCAGTTCTTC. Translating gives CASSNGQGPYEQFF.

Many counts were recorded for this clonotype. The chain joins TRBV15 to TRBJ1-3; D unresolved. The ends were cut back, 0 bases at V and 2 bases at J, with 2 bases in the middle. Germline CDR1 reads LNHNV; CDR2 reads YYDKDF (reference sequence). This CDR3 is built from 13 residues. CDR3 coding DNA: TGTGCCACCAGCAGAGATCCTGGAAACACCATATATTTT. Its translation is CATSRDPGNTIYF. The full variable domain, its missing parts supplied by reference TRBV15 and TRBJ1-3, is DAMVIQNPRYQVTQFGKPVTLSCSQTLNHNVMYWYQQKSSQAPKLLFHYYDKDFNNEADTPDNFQSRRPNTSFCFLDIRSPGLGDTAMYLCATSRDPGNTIYFGEGSWLTVV.

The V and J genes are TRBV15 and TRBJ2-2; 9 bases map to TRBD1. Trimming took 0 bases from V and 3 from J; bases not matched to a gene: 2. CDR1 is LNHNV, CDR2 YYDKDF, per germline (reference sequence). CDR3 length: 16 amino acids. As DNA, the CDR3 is TGTGCCACCAGCAGAGATTGGGACAGGGACACCGGGGAGCTGTTTTTT. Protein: CATSRDWDRDTGELFF.

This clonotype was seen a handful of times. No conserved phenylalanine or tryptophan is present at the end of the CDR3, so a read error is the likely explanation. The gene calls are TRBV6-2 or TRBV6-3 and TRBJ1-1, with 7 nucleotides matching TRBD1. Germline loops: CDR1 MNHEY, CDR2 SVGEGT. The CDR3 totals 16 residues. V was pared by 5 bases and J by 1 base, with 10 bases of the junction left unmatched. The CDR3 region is CASSVPQGGENTEAFS. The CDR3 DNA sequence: TGTGCCAGCAGTGTACCGCAGGGGGGGGAGAACACTGAAGCTTTCTCT.

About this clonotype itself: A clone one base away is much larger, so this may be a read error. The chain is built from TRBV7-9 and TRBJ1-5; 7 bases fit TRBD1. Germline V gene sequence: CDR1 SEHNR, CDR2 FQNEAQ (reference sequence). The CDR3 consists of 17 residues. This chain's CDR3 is CAGSPLKTGWVGQPQHF. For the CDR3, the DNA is TGTGCCGGCAGCCCCCTCAAGACAGGGTGGGTAGGTCAGCCCCAGCATTTT.

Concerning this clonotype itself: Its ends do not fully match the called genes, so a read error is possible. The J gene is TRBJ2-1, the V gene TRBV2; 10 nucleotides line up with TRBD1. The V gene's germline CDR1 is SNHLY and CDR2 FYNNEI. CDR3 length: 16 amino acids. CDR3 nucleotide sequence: TGTGCCAGCAGCGAAGGATCCGGGACAGGGGACAATGAGCAGTTCTTC. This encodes CASSEGSGTGDNEQFF.

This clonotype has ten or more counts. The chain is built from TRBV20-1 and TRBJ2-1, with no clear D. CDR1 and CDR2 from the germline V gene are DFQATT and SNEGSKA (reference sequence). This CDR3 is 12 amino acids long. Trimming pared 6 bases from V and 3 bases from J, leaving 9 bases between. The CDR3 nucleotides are TGCAGTGCCGGAAAAAACTACAATGAGCAGTTCTTC. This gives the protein CSAGKNYNEQFF.

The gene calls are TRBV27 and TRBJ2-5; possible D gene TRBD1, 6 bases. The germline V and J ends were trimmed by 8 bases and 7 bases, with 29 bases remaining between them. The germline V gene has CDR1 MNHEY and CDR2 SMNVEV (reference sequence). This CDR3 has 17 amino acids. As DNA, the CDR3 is TGTGCCAGCGGAAAGGACCTAAGAGCGGTAGACAGGTGGACCCAGTACTTC. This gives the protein CASGKDLRAVDRWTQYF.

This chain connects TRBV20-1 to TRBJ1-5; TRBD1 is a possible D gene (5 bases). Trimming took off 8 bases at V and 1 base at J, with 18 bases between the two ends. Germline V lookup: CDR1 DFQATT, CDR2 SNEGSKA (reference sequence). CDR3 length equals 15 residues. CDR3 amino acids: CSTFGGSTSNQPQHF. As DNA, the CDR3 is TGCAGTACCTTCGGGGGGAGTACGAGCAATCAGCCCCAGCATTTT.

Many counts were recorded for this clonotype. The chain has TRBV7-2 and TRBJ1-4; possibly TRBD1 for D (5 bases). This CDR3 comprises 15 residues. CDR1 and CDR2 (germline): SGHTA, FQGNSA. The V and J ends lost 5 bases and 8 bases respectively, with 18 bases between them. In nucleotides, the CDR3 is TGTGCCAGCAGCATGGAATCCAGGGTGGGGGAAAAACTGTTTTTT. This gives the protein CASSMESRVGEKLFF. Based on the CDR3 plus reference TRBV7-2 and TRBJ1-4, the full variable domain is GAGVSQSPSNKVTEKGKDVELRCDPISGHTALYWYRQSLGQGLEFLIYFQGNSAPDKSGLPSDRFSAERTGGSVSTLTIQRTQQEDSAVYLCASSMESRVGEKLFFGSGTQLSVL.

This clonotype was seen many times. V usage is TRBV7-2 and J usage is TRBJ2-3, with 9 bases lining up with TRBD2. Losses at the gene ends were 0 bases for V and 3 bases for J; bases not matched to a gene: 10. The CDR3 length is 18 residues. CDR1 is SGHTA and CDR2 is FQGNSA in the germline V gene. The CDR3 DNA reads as TGTGCCAGCAGCTTAGCGCTGGGCGGGAGGGTACGGACAGATACGCAGTATTTT. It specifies CASSLALGGRVRTDTQYF.

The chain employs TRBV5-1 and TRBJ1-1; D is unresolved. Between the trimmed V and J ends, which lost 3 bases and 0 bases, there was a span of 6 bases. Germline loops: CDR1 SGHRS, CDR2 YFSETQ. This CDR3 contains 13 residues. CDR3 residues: CASSSGMNTEAFF. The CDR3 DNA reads TGCGCCAGCAGCTCAGGAATGAACACTGAAGCTTTCTTT.

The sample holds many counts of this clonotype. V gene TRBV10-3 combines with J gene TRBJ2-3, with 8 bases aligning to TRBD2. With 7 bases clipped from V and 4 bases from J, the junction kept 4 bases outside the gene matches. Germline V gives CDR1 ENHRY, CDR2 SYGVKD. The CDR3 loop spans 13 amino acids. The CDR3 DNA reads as TGTGCCATCACGGGGGGGCTCCCAGATACGCAGTATTTT. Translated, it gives CAITGGLPDTQYF.

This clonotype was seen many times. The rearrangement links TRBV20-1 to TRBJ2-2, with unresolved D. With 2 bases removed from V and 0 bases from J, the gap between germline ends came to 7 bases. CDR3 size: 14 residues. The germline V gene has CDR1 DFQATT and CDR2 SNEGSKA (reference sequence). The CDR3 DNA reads TGCAGTGCTAGACACGGAGCGAACACCGGGGAGCTGTTTTTT. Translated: CSARHGANTGELFF.

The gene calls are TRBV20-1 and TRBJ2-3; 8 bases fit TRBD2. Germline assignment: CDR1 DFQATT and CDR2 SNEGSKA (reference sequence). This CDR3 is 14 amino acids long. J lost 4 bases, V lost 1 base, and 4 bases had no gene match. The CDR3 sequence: CSARASGRSDTQYF. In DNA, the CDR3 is TGCAGTGCTAGAGCCAGCGGGAGATCAGATACGCAGTATTTT.

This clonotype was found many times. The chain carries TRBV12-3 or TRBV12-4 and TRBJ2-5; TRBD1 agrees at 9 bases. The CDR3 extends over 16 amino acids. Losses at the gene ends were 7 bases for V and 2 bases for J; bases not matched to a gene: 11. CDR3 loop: CASNHPRDREQETQYF. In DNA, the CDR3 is TGTGCCAGCAACCATCCCCGGGACAGGGAGCAAGAGACCCAGTACTTC.

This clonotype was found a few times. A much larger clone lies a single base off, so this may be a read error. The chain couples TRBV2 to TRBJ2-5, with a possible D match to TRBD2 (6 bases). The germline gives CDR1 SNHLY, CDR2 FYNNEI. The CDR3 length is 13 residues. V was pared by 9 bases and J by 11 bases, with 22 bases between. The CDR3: CASAGPFGGEQYF. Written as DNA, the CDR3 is TGTGCCAGTGCGGGACCGTTCGGGGGTGAGCAGTACTTC.

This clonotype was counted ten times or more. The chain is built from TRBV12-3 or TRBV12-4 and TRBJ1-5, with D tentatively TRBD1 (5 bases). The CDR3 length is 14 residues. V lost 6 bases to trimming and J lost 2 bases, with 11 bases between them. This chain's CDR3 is CASSSGDGNQPQHF. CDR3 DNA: TGTGCCAGCAGCTCGGGGGACGGCAATCAGCCCCAGCATTTT.

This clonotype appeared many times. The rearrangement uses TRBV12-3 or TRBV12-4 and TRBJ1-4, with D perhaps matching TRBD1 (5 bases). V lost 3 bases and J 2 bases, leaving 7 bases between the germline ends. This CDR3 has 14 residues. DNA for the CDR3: TGTGCCAGCAGTTTTGGGGCGACTAATGAAAAACTGTTTTTT. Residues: CASSFGATNEKLFF.